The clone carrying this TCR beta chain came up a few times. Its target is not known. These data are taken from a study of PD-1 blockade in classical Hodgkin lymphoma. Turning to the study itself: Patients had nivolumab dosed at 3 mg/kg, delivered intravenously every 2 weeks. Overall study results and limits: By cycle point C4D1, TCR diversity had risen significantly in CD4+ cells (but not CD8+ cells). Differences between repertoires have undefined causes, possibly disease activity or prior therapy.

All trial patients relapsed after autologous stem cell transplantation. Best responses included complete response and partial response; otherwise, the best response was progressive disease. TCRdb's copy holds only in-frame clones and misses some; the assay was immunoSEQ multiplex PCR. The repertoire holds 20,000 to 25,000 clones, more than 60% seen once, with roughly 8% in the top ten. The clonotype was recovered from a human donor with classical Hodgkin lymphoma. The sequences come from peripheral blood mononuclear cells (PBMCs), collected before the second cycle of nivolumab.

This CDR3 is CASSPTGSYGYTF. CDR3 in DNA: TGTGCCAGCAGTCCGACAGGGAGCTATGGCTACACCTTC. The rearrangement links TRBV27 to TRBJ1-2, with TRBD1 matching 7 bases. V shed 5 bases, J shed 4 bases, and the junction held 4 bases outside the gene matches. The CDR3 runs to 13 residues. Germline V gene sequence: CDR1 MNHEY, CDR2 SMNVEV (reference sequence).